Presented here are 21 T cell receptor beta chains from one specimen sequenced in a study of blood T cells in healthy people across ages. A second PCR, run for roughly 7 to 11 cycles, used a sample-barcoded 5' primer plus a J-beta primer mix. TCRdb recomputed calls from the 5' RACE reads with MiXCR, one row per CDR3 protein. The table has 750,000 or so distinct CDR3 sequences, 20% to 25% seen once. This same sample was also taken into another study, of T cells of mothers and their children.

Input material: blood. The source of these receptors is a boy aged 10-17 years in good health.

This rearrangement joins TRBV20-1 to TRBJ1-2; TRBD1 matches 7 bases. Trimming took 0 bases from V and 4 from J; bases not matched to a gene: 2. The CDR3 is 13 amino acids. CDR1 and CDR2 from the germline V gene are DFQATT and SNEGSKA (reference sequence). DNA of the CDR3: TGCAGTGCTAGAGAACAGGGGATCTATGGCTACACCTTC. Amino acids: CSAREQGIYGYTF.

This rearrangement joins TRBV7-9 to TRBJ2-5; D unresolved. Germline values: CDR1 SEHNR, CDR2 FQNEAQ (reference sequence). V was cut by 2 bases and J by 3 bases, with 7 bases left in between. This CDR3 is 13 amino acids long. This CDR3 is CASSLHSKETQYF. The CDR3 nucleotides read TGTGCCAGCAGCTTACACTCGAAAGAGACCCAGTACTTC.

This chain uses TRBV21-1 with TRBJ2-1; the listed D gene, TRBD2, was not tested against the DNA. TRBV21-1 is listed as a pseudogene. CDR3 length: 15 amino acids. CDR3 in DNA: TGTGCCAGCAGCAAACCTAGGACTAGACCCAATGAGCAGTTCTTC. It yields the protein CASSKPRTRPNEQFF.

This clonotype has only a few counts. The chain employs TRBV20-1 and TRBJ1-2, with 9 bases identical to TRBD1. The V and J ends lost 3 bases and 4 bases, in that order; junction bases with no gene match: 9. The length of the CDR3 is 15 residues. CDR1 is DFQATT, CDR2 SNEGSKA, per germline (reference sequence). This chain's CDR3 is CSASKNRGPVYGYTF. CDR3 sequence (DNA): TGCAGTGCTAGTAAAAACAGGGGGCCCGTCTATGGCTACACCTTC.

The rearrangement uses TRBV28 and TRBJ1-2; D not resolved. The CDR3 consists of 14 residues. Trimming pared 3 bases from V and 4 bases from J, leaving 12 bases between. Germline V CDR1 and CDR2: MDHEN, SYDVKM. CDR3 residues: CASSLRWEGYGYTF. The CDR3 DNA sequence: TGTGCCAGCAGTTTGAGGTGGGAAGGCTATGGCTACACCTTC.

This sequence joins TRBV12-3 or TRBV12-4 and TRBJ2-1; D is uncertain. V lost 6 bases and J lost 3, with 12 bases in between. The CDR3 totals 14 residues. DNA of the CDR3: TGTGCCAGCAGCTCCGAAGTCGTCTACAATGAGCAGTTCTTC. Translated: CASSSEVVYNEQFF.

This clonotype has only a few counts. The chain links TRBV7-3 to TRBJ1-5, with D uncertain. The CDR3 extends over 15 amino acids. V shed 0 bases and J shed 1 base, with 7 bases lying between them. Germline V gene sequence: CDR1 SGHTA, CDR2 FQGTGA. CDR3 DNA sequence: TGTGCCAGCAGCTTAACGGGCGGGAGCAATCAGCCCCAGCATTTT. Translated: CASSLTGGSNQPQHF.

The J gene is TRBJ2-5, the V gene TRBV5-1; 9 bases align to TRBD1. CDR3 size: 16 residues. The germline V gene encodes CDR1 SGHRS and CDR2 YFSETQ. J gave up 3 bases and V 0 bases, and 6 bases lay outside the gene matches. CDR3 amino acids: CASSLGIQGAKETQYF. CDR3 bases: TGCGCCAGCAGCTTGGGGATACAGGGGGCCAAAGAGACCCAGTACTTC.

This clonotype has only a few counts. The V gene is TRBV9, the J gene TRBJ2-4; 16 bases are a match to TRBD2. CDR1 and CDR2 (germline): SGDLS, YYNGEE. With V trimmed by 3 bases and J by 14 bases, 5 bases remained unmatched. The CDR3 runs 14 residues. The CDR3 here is CASSEGTSGGVKYF. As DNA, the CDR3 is TGTGCCAGCAGCGAGGGGACTAGCGGGGGGGTTAAGTACTTC.

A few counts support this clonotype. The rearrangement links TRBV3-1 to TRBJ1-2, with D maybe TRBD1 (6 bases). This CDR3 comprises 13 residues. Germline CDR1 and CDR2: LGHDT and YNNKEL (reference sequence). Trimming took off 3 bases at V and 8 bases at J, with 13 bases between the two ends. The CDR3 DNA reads TGTGCCAGCAGCCAGGGGGCCGACCTGGGCTACACCTTC. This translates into CASSQGADLGYTF.

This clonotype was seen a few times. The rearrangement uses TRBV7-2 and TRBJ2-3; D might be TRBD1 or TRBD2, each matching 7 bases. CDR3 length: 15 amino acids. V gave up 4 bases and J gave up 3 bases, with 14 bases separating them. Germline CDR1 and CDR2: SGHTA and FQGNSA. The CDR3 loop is CASSSGGGATDTQYF. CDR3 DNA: TGTGCCAGCAGCTCAGGGGGGGGGGCGACAGATACGCAGTATTTT.

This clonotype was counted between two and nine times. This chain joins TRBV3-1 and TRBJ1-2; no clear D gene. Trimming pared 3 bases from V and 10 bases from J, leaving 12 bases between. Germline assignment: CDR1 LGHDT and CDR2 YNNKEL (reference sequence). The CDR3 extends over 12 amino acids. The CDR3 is CASSQGDGPYTF. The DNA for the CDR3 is TGTGCCAGCAGCCAGGGTGACGGGCCCTACACCTTC.

Here the CDR3 reads CASSSVAGARTDTQYF. The CDR3 coding sequence is TGTGCCAGCAGTTCTGTAGCGGGGGCAAGGACAGATACGCAGTATTTT. The chain recombines TRBV6-5 with TRBJ2-3; 9 bases line up with TRBD2. There are 16 residues in the CDR3. Losses at the gene ends were 4 bases for V and 3 bases for J; bases not matched to a gene: 8. CDR1 and CDR2 from the germline V gene are MNHEY and SVGAGI.

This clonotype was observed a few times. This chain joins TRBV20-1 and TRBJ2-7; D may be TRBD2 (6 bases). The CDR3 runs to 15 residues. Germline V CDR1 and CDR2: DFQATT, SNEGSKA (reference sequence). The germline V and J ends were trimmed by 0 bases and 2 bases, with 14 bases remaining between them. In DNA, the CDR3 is TGCAGTGCTAGAGACCCCCGGACTAAAACCTACGAGCAGTACTTC. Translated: CSARDPRTKTYEQYF.

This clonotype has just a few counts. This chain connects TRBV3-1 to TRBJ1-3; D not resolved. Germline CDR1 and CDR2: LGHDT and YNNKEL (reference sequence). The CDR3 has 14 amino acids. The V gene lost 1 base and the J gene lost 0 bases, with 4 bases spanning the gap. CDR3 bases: TGTGCCAGCAGCCAAGTGGACTCTGGAAACACCATATATTTT. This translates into CASSQVDSGNTIYF.

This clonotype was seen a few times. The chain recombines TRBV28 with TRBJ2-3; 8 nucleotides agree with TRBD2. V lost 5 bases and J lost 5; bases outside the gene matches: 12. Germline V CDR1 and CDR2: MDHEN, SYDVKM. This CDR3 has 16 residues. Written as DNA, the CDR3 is TGTGCCAGCAGTCTTGAGCGGGAGTGGGGGAAAGATACGCAGTATTTT. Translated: CASSLEREWGKDTQYF.

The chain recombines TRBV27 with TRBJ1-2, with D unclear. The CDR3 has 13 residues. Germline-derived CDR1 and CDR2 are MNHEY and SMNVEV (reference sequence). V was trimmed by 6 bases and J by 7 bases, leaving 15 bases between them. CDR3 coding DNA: TGTGCCAGCAGGGAAGGGAAGGGCTTTGGCTACACCTTC. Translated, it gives CASREGKGFGYTF.

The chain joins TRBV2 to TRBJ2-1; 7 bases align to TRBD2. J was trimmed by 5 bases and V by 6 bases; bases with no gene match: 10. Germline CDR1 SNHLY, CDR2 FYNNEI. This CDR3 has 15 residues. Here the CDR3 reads CASRPPGDYNNEQFF. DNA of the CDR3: TGTGCCAGCAGGCCCCCCGGGGACTACAACAATGAGCAGTTCTTC.

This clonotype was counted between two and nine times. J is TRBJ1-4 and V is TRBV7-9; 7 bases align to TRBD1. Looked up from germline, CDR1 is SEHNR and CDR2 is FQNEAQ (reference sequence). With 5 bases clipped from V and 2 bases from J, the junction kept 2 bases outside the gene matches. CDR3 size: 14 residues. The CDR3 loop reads CASSRGQTNEKLFF. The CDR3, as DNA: TGTGCCAGCAGCAGGGGACAGACTAATGAAAAACTGTTTTTT.

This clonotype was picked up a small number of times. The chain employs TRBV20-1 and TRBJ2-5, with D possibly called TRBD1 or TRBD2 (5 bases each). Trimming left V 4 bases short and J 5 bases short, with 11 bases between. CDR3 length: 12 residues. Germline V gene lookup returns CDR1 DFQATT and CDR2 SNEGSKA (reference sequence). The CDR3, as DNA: TGCAGTGCTATGAGGGGTTGGGAGACCCAGTACTTC. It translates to CSAMRGWETQYF.

The CDR3 protein is CASSLPDRVQETQYF. For the CDR3, the DNA is TGTGCCAGCAGCCTCCCCGACAGGGTCCAAGAGACCCAGTACTTC. The chain joins TRBV7-2 to TRBJ2-5; 7 bases line up with TRBD1. V was pared by 5 bases and J by 1 base, with 7 bases of the junction left unmatched. The CDR3 totals 15 residues. Per germline, CDR1 SGHTA and CDR2 FQGNSA.